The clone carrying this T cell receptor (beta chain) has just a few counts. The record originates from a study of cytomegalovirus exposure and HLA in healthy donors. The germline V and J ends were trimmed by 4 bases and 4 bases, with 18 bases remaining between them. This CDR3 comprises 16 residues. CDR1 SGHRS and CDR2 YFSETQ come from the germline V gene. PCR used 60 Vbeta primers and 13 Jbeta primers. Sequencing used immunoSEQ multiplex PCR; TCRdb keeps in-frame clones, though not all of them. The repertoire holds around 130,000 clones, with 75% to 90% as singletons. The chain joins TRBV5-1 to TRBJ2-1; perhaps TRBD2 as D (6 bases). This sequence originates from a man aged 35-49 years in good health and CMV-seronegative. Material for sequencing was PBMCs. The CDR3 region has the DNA TGCGCCAGCAGCGCCCTGGTTGTCGGAGGGTACAATGAGCAGTTCTTC. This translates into CASSALVVGGYNEQFF.